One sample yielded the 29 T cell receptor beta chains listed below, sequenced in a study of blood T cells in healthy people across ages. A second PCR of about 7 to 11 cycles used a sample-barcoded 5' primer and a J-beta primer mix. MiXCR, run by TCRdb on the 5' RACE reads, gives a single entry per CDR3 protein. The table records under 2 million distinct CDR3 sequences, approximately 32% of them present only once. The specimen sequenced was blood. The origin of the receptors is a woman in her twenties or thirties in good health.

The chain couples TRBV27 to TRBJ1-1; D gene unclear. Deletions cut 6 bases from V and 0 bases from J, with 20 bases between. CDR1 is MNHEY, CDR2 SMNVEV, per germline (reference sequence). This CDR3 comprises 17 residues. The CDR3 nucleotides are TGTGCCAGCAGCCATTCGGCGGGCGGTAGGATGAACACTGAAGCTTTCTTT. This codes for CASSHSAGGRMNTEAFF.

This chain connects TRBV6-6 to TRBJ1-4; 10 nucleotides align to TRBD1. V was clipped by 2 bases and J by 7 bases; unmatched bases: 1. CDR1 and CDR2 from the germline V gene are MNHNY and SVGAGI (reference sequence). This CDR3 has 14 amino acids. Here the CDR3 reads CASSYDRGPEKLFF. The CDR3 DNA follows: TGTGCCAGCAGTTACGACAGGGGGCCTGAAAAACTGTTTTTT.

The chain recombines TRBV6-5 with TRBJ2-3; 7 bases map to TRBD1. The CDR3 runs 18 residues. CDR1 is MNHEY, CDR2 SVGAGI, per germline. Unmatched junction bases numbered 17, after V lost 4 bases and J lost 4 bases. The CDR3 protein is CASSSSQIGGLKADTQYF. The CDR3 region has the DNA TGTGCCAGCAGTTCGTCCCAGATAGGGGGCCTTAAGGCAGATACGCAGTATTTT.

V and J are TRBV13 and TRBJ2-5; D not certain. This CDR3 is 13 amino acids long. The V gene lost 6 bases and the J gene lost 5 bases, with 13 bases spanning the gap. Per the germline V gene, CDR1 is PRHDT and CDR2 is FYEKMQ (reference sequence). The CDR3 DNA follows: TGTGCCAGCAGTGAATGGCCTGGGGAGACCCAGTACTTC. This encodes CASSEWPGETQYF.

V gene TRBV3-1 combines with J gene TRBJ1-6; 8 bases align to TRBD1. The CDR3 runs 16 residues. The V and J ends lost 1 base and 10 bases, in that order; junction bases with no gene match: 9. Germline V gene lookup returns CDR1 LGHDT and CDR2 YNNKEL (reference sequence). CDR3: CASSQGTPGGLSPLHF. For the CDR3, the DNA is TGTGCCAGCAGCCAAGGTACTCCAGGGGGCCTGTCACCCCTCCACTTT.

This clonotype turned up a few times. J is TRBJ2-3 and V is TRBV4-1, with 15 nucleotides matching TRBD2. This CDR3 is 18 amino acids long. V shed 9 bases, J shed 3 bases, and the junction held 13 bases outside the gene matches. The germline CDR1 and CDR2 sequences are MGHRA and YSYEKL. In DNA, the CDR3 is TGCGCCAGGCTCCCCCGCGGACTAGCGGGGGGGAAAACAGATACGCAGTATTTT. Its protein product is CARLPRGLAGGKTDTQYF.

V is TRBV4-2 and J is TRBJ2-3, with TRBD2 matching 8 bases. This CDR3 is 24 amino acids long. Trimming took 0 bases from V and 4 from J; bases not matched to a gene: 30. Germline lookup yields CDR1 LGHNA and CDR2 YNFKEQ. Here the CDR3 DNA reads TGTGCCAGCAGCCAAGATCTGATCGGGGAAGGGTACCAGCGGGAGTGGAGTTTCGCAGATACGCAGTATTTT. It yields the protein CASSQDLIGEGYQREWSFADTQYF.

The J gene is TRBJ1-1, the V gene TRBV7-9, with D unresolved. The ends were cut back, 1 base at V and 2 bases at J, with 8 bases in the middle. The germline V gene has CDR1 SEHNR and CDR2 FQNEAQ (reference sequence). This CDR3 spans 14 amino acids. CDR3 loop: CASSLGHRNTEAFF. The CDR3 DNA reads TGTGCCAGCAGCTTAGGCCATCGAAACACTGAAGCTTTCTTT.

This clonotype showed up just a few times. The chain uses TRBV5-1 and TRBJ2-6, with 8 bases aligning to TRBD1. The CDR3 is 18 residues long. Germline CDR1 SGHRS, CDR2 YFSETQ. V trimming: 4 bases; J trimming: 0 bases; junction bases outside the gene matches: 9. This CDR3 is CASSRVPGQASGANVLTF. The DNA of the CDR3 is TGCGCCAGCAGCAGGGTCCCGGGACAGGCCTCTGGGGCCAACGTCCTGACTTTC.

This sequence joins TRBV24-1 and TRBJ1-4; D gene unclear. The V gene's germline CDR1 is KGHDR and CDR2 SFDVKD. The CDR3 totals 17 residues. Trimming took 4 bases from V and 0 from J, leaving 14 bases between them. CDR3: CATSDRTSLATNEKLFF. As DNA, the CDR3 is TGTGCCACCAGTGACCGGACCTCTCTTGCAACTAATGAAAAACTGTTTTTT.

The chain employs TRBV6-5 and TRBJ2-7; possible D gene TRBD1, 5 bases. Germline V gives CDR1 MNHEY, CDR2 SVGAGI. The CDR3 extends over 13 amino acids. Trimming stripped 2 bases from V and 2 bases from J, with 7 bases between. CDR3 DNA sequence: TGTGCCAGCAGTTACACGGACACCTACGAGCAGTACTTC. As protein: CASSYTDTYEQYF.

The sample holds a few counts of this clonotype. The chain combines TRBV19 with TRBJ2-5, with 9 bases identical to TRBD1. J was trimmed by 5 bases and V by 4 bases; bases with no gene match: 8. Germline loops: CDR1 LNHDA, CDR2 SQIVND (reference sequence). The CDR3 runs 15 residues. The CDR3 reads CASSTRTGVVETQYF. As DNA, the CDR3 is TGTGCCAGTAGTACACGGACAGGGGTGGTGGAGACCCAGTACTTC.

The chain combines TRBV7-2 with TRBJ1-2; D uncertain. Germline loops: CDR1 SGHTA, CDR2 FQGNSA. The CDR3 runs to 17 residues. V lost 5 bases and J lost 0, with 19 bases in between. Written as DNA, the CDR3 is TGTGCCAGCAGCCCAACCCCCCGACTGGTAGCTAACTATGGCTACACCTTC. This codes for CASSPTPRLVANYGYTF.

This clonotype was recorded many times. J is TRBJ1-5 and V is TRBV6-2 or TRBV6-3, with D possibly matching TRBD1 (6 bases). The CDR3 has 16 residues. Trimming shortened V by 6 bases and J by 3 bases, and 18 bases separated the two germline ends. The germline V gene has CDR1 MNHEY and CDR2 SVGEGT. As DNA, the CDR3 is TGTGCCAGCAGCCAACACTCGGACAGTTACAATCAGCCCCAGCATTTT. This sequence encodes CASSQHSDSYNQPQHF.

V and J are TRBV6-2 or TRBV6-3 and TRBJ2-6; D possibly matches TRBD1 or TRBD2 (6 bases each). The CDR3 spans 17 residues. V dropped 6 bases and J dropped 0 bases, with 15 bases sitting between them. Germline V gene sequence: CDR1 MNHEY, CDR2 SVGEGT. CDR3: CASRRGTLHSGANVLTF. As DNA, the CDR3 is TGTGCCAGCAGACGCGGGACACTCCACTCTGGGGCCAACGTCCTGACTTTC.

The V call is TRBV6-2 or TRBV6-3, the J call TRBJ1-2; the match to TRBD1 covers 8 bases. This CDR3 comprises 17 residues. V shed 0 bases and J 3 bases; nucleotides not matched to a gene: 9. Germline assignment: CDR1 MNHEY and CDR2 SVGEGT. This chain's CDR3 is CASSYSPFRQGYYGYTF. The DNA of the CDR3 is TGTGCCAGCAGTTACTCGCCCTTCCGACAGGGGTACTATGGCTACACCTTC.

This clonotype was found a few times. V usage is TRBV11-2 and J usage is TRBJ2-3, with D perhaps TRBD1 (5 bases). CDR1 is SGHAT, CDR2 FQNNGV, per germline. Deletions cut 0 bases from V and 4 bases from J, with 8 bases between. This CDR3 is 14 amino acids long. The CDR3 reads CASSLEGRPDTQYF. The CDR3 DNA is TGTGCCAGCAGCTTAGAGGGGCGGCCAGATACGCAGTATTTT.

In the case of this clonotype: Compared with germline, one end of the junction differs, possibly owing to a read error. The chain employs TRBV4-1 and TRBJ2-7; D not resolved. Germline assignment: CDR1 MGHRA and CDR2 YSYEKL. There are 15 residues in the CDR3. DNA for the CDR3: TGCGCCAGCAACCAAGTCCCTATATACTCCTACGAGCAGTACTTC. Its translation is CASNQVPIYSYEQYF.

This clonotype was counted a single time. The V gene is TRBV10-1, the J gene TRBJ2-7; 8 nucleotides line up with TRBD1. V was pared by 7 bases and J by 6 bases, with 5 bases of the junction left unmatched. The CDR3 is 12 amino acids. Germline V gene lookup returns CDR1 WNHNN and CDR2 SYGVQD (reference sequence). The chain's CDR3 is CASTGQGGEQYF. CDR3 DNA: TGCGCCAGCACAGGACAGGGCGGCGAGCAGTACTTC.

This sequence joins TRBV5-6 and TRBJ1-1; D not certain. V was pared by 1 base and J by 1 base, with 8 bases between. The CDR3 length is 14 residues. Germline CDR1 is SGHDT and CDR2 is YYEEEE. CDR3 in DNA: TGTGCCAGCAGCTTGTCATACAGGAACACTGAAGCTTTCTTT. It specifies CASSLSYRNTEAFF. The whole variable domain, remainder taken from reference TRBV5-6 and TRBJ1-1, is DAGVTQSPTHLIKTRGQQVTLRCSPKSGHDTVSWYQQALGQGPQFIFQYYEEEERQRGNFPDRFSGHQFPNYSSELNVNALLLGDSALYLCASSLSYRNTEAFFGQGTRLTVV.

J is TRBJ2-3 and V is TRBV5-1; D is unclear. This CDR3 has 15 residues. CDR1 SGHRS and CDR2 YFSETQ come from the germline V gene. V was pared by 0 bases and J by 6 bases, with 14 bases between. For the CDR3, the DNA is TGCGCCAGCAGCTTGGGTCCTACGAACGAGGATACGCAGTATTTT. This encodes CASSLGPTNEDTQYF.

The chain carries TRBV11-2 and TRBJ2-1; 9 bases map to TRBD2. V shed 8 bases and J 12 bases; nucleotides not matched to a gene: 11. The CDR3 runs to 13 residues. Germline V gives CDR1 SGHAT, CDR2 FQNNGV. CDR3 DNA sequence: TGTGCCAGCCTTTCTAGCGGGATTCTTGGGCAGTTCTTC. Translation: CASLSSGILGQFF.

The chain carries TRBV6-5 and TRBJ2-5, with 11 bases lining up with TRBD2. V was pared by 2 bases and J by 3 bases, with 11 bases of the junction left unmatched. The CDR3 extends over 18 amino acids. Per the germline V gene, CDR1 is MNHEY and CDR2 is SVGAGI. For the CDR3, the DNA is TGTGCCAGCAGTTACGGGCTAGCGGGGGGCACAAGTAAAGAGACCCAGTACTTC. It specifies CASSYGLAGGTSKETQYF.

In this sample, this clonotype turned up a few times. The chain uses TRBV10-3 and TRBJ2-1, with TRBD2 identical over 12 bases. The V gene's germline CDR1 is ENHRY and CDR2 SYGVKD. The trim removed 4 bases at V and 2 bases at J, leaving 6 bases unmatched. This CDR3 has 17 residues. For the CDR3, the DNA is TGTGCCATCAGTGCTAGCGGGGGGGCCAGGACCTACAATGAGCAGTTCTTC. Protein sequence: CAISASGGARTYNEQFF.

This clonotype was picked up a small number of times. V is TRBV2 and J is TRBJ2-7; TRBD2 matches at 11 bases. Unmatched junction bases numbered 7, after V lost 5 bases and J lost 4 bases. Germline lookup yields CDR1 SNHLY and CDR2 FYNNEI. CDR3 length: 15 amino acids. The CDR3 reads CASSYTLAGEYEQYF. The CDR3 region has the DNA TGTGCCAGCAGTTACACACTAGCGGGGGAATACGAGCAGTACTTC.

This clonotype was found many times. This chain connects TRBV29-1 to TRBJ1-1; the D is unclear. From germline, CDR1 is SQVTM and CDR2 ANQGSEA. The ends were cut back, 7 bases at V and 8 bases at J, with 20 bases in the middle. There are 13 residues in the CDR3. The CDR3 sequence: CSASISGSAEAFF. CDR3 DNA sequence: TGCAGCGCGTCAATCTCGGGCTCAGCCGAAGCTTTCTTT.

The DNA for the CDR3 is TGTGCCAGCAGTTTAATCCCCGGACAGGGAGATGGCTACACCTTC. Encoded protein: CASSLIPGQGDGYTF. The chain uses TRBV27 and TRBJ1-2, with TRBD1 matching over 8 bases. V lost 2 bases and J lost 6; bases outside the gene matches: 8. The germline gives CDR1 MNHEY, CDR2 SMNVEV (reference sequence). The CDR3 has 15 residues.

The CDR3 here is CASSQDREWYEQYF. Here the CDR3 DNA reads TGCGCCAGCAGCCAAGATAGAGAGTGGTACGAGCAGTACTTC. The gene calls are TRBV4-1 and TRBJ2-7; D remains ambiguous. This CDR3 has 14 amino acids. Trimming shortened V by 0 bases and J by 4 bases, and 10 bases separated the two germline ends. Looked up from germline, CDR1 is MGHRA and CDR2 is YSYEKL.

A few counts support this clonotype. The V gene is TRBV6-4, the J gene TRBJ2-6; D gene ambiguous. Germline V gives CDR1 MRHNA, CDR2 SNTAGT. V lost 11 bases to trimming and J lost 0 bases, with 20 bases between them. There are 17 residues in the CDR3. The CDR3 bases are TGTGCCGGATTACCACCGGGCCCTCACTCTGGGGCCAACGTCCTGACTTTC. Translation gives CAGLPPGPHSGANVLTF.